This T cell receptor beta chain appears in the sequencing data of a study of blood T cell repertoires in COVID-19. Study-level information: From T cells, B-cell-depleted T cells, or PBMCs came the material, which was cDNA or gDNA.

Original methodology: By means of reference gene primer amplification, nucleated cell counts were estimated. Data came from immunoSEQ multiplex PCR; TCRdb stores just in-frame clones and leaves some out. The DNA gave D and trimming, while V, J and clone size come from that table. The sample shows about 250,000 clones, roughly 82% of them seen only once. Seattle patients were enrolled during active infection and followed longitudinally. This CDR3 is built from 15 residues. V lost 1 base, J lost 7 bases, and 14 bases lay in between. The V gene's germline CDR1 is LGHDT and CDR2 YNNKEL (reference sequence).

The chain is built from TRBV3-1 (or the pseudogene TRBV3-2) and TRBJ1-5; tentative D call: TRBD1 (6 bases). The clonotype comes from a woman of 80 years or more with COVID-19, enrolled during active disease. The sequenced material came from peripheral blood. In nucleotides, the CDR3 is TGTGCCAGCAGCCAAGGCCCAGGGGCAGGGCAGCCCCAGCATTTT. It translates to CASSQGPGAGQPQHF.